A selection of T cell receptor beta chains follows, all from one sample in a study of cytomegalovirus exposure and HLA in healthy donors. TCRdb's copy holds only in-frame clones and misses some; the assay was immunoSEQ multiplex PCR. The top ten hold approximately 2.4% of the sample, which has about 160,000 clones, roughly 75% seen once. The specimen was PBMCs. These receptors originate from a female donor in good health and CMV-seronegative. CDR3s include the opening cysteine and the closing phenylalanine or tryptophan. Each record gives: clone size, J gene, V gene, D gene, CDR3 length, CDR3 protein, CDR3 DNA. A D gene is named only where the DNA matches it firmly. Size values are once, few and many counts, or a class for expanded clones, and some rows have none.

>NA|TRBJ1-5|TRBV4-3|TRBD1|14
CASSSDRGYQPQHF
TGCGCCAGCAGCTCCGACAGGGGTTATCAGCCCCAGCATTTT
>NA|TRBJ1-1|TRBV10-1|NA|13
CASSELMNTEAFF
TGCGCCAGCAGCGAGCTAATGAACACTGAAGCTTTCTTT
>NA|TRBJ1-1|TRBV28|NA|12
CASSPQNTEAFF
TGTGCCAGCAGTCCCCAGAACACTGAAGCTTTCTTT
>NA|TRBJ2-1|TRBV27|NA|15
CASSLRGFSYNEQFF
TGTGCCAGCAGTTTACGAGGCTTCTCCTACAATGAGCAGTTCTTC
>once|TRBJ2-3|TRBV6-5|NA|15
CASSLAGISTDTQYF
TGTGCCAGCAGTTTGGCGGGGATTAGCACAGATACGCAGTATTTT
>NA|TRBJ2-6|TRBV4-3|NA|16
CASSQKGAPGANVLTF
TGCGCCAGCAGCCAAAAAGGGGCGCCTGGGGCCAACGTCCTGACTTTC
>few|TRBJ2-1|TRBV20-1|TRBD2|11
CSANPGGEQFF
TGCAGTGCTAACCCGGGAGGTGAGCAGTTCTTC
>once|TRBJ2-7|TRBV5-1|NA|12
CASRGDFYEQYF
TGCGCCAGCAGGGGAGACTTCTACGAGCAGTACTTC
>NA|TRBJ2-5|TRBV11-3|NA|12
CASSPNGETQYF
TGTGCCAGCAGCCCTAACGGGGAGACCCAGTACTTC
>NA|TRBJ1-1|TRBV2|TRBD1|13
CASPGGTDTEAFF
TGTGCCAGCCCGGGTGGGACAGACACTGAAGCTTTCTTT
>NA|TRBJ2-7|TRBV6-5|NA|14
CASSYDGTRDEQYF
TGTGCCAGCAGTTACGACGGGACAAGGGACGAGCAGTACTTC
>NA|TRBJ1-2|TRBV28|NA|17
CASSPPEDSTSPNGYTF
TGTGCCAGCAGTCCCCCAGAGGACAGTACCTCTCCCAATGGCTACACCTTC
>NA|TRBJ2-7|TRBV19|NA|16
CASSMDGGWGSYEQYF
TGTGCCAGTAGTATGGATGGGGGCTGGGGCTCCTACGAGCAGTACTTC
>NA|TRBJ2-2|TRBV30|NA|13
CAWSVRIAGELFF
TGTGCCTGGAGTGTGAGGATAGCCGGGGAGCTGTTTTTT
>NA|TRBJ2-7|TRBV30|NA|14
CAWSGPSGSYEQYF
TGTGCCTGGAGTGGTCCGAGCGGTTCCTACGAGCAGTACTTC
>NA|TRBJ1-5|TRBV5-4|TRBD1|17
CASSIFHRGTVNQPQHF
TGTGCCAGCAGCATCTTCCACAGGGGCACGGTCAATCAGCCCCAGCATTTT
>NA|TRBJ2-1|TRBV5-4|NA|14
CASSLRGSYNEQFF
TGTGCCAGCAGCTTGAGGGGCTCCTACAATGAGCAGTTCTTC
>once|TRBJ1-2|TRBV4-1|TRBD1|15
CASSQARTGNYGYTF
TGCGCCAGCAGCCAAGCCCGGACAGGGAACTATGGCTACACCTTC
>NA|TRBJ2-5|TRBV5-1|TRBD2|15
CASSLGAGIRETQYF
TGCGCCAGCAGCTTGGGAGCGGGGATCCGAGAGACCCAGTACTTC
>NA|TRBJ1-6|TRBV6-5|NA|14
CASKETAPNSPLHF
TGTGCCAGCAAGGAGACAGCGCCTAATTCACCCCTCCACTTT
>NA|TRBJ2-7|TRBV30|TRBD1|13
CAWRGTGEYEQYF
TGTGCCTGGAGAGGGACAGGGGAATACGAGCAGTACTTC
>NA|TRBJ1-6|TRBV2|TRBD1|14
CASQRTGLNSPLHF
TGTGCCAGCCAAAGGACAGGGCTTAATTCACCCCTCCACTTT
>NA|TRBJ2-7|TRBV11-2|TRBD2|12
CASSSGRGEQYF
TGTGCCAGCTCTAGCGGCCGCGGGGAGCAGTACTTC
>NA|TRBJ2-2|TRBV7-2|TRBD2|16
CASSSFTGGGTGELFF
TGTGCCAGCAGCTCTTTCACGGGAGGGGGTACCGGGGAGCTGTTTTTT
>NA|TRBJ1-4|TRBV4-2|NA|15
CASSLLTVPNEKLFF
TGTGCCAGCAGTCTCCTGACAGTACCTAATGAAAAACTGTTTTTT
>NA|TRBJ2-1|TRBV4-3|NA|14
CASSQTTLWPEQFF
TGCGCCAGCAGCCAAACTACCCTCTGGCCTGAGCAGTTCTTC
>NA|TRBJ2-1|TRBV11-2|TRBD2|16
CASSVTSGRTYNEQFF
TGTGCCAGCAGCGTAACTAGCGGGAGGACCTACAATGAGCAGTTCTTC
>NA|TRBJ2-1|TRBV19|TRBD1|12
CASRDRVNEQFF
TGTGCCAGTAGAGACAGGGTGAATGAGCAGTTCTTC
>NA|TRBJ2-1|TRBV29-1|NA|14
CSVEARLRNNEQFF
TGCAGCGTTGAAGCCCGACTGCGGAACAATGAGCAGTTCTTC
>few|TRBJ2-2|TRBV7-2|TRBD2|16
CASRPPGTINTGELFF
TGTGCCAGCAGACCACCAGGGACTATCAACACCGGGGAGCTGTTTTTT
>NA|TRBJ2-7|TRBV4-3|TRBD2|17
CASSREYSGGRSYEQYF
TGCGCCAGCAGCCGGGAGTATAGCGGGGGACGCTCCTACGAGCAGTACTTC
>NA|TRBJ2-7|TRBV9|NA|15
CASSVDGLATYEQYF
TGTGCCAGCAGCGTAGATGGCCTAGCGACCTACGAGCAGTACTTC
>NA|TRBJ1-2|TRBV13|NA|13
CASSSRVLYGYTF
TGTGCCAGCAGCTCTCGGGTCCTTTATGGCTACACCTTC
>NA|TRBJ2-2|TRBV5-1|TRBD1|13
CASSPLTGGVLFF
TGCGCCAGCAGCCCCTTGACAGGGGGGGTGCTGTTTTTT
>NA|TRBJ2-3|TRBV5-6|TRBD1|17
CASSSRRTGGSTDTQYF
TGTGCCAGCAGCTCCCGCCGGACAGGGGGGAGCACAGATACGCAGTATTTT
>NA|TRBJ1-2|TRBV28|NA|12
CASSPGNYGYTF
TGTGCCAGCAGCCCAGGAAACTATGGCTACACCTTC
>few|TRBJ1-1|TRBV27|NA|14
CASRPLNSYTEAFF
TGTGCCAGCAGACCCCTTAACAGCTACACTGAAGCTTTCTTT
>NA|TRBJ2-5|TRBV6-5|NA|15
CASSYLGGRRETQYF
TGTGCCAGCAGTTACCTGGGGGGGCGTCGAGAGACCCAGTACTTC
>NA|TRBJ2-7|TRBV7-6|NA|18
CASSSQPPDSQGSYEQYF
TGTGCCAGCAGCTCCCAGCCCCCGGACAGCCAAGGCTCCTACGAGCAGTACTTC
>NA|TRBJ1-2|TRBV14|TRBD1|14
CASRPRGLNYGYTF
TGTGCCAGCAGACCGAGGGGGCTTAACTATGGCTACACCTTC
>NA|TRBJ1-2|TRBV5-5|NA|12
CASSLALYGYTF
TGTGCCAGCAGCTTGGCCCTCTATGGCTACACCTTC
>NA|TRBJ2-5|TRBV7-9|NA|11
CASTGQETQYF
TGTGCCAGCACGGGGCAAGAGACCCAGTACTTC
>NA|TRBJ1-1|TRBV9|NA|17
CASSVSGGGAANTEAFF
TGTGCCAGCAGCGTATCGGGTGGGGGGGCCGCGAACACTGAAGCTTTCTTT
>NA|TRBJ1-1|TRBV7-2|TRBD1|14
CASSPGQGGTEAFF
TGTGCCAGCAGCCCAGGACAGGGCGGCACTGAAGCTTTCTTT
>NA|TRBJ1-6|TRBV30|TRBD1|14
CAWRGQGGNSPLHF
TGTGCCTGGAGGGGACAGGGGGGGAATTCACCCCTCCACTTT
>NA|TRBJ2-1|TRBV19|TRBD2|16
CAGGLAGVEPYNEQFF
TGTGCCGGCGGACTAGCGGGAGTTGAGCCCTACAATGAGCAGTTCTTC
>NA|TRBJ2-1|TRBV29-1|NA|14
CSVLTESSYNEQFF
TGCAGCGTCCTGACAGAGAGCTCCTACAATGAGCAGTTCTTC
>NA|TRBJ2-4|TRBV28|NA|16
CASRPGTVVGLSIQYF
TGTGCCAGCAGACCCGGGACTGTGGTTGGTCTATCCATTCAGTACTTC
>few|TRBJ2-5|TRBV13|NA|11
CASSEQAAQYF
TGTGCCAGCAGCGAACAGGCGGCCCAGTACTTC
>NA|TRBJ1-5|TRBV7-8|NA|14
CASCPSRGNQPQHF
TGTGCCAGCTGCCCCTCCAGGGGAAATCAGCCCCAGCATTTT
>NA|TRBJ2-7|TRBV28|TRBD2|15
CASREPSGSSYEQYF
TGTGCCAGCAGGGAACCTAGCGGGAGCTCCTACGAGCAGTACTTC
>NA|TRBJ1-1|TRBV25-1|NA|13
CASSAGGDTEAFF
TGTGCCAGCAGCGCCGGGGGGGACACTGAAGCTTTCTTT